The 6 T cell receptor beta chains in this list originate from one sample, sequenced in a study of T cells in women clearing cervical HPV infection. Assay: immunoSEQ multiplex PCR; the TCRdb copy retains only in-frame clones and omits some. The sample's table shows some 11,000 clones. Material: blood buffy coat. These receptors were obtained from a woman between 18 and 70 years old with a cervical HPV16 infection that either progressed to CIN3+ or cleared (not recorded which).

For this clone: Sequencing ends 3 residues short of the CDR3 end; the germline J gene provides the rest. The identical CDR3 is also encoded by other nucleotide sequences in the sample. This chain connects TRBV20-1 to TRBJ1-2; D is unresolved. The V end was cut by 0 bases, the J end by 5 bases, with 10 bases between. CDR3 size: 13 residues. Germline CDR1 DFQATT, CDR2 SNEGSKA (reference sequence). The DNA read from the CDR3 is TGCAGTGCTAGAGATCGCGCAGGTTATGGC. As protein: CSARDRAGYG. The full CDR3 sequence reads CSARDRAGYGYTF.

Of note for this clone: The read terminates 3 residues ahead of where the CDR3 ends, so the germline J gene completes it. The chain has TRBV28 and TRBJ2-5; perhaps TRBD1 as D (6 bases). This CDR3 is built from 15 residues. The ends were cut back, 3 bases at V and 1 base at J, with 12 bases in the middle. Germline lookup yields CDR1 MDHEN and CDR2 SYDVKM. The CDR3 spells CASSLGQGPQETQYF. The CDR3 DNA, read in part, is TGTGCCAGCAGTTTGGGGCAGGGGCCCCAAGAGACC.

A remark on this clone: The read ends 3 residues early relative to the CDR3; the germline J gene fills the gap. V usage is TRBV30 and J usage is TRBJ2-1, with D maybe TRBD2 (6 bases). The V gene's germline CDR1 is GTSNPN and CDR2 SVGIG (reference sequence). Trimming took off 0 bases at V and 6 bases at J, with 12 bases between the two ends. CDR3 length equals 14 residues. The CDR3 loop reads CAWSVGFGGNEQFF. The covered CDR3 bases are TGTGCCTGGAGTGTAGGGTTCGGGGGCAATGAG.

The CDR3: CASSLLAGDVDTQYF. Incomplete CDR3 DNA: TGTGCCAGCAGCTTACTAGCGGGGGACGTAGATACG. The J gene is TRBJ2-3, the V gene TRBV7-9, with TRBD2 matching over 10 bases. Read sequence stops 3 residues before the CDR3 end, and the germline J gene provides the missing end. Germline trimming cut 2 bases from V and 5 bases from J; bases unmatched to any gene: 4. The CDR3 has 15 residues. CDR1 is SEHNR, CDR2 FQNEAQ, per germline (reference sequence).

In the case of this clone: The read comes to an end 3 residues before the CDR3 does, leaving the germline J gene to fill in the end. The chain combines TRBV2 with TRBJ1-1; possible D gene TRBD1, 6 bases. Germline CDR1 SNHLY, CDR2 FYNNEI. Trimming shortened V by 7 bases and J by 7 bases, and 16 bases separated the two germline ends. The CDR3 is made up of 13 amino acids. The CDR3 loop reads CASTPREGVEAFF. The covered CDR3 bases are TGTGCCAGCACACCGCGGGAGGGGGTTGAA.

On this clone itself: The read gets to within 3 residues of the CDR3 end, and the germline J gene fills in the rest. This chain uses TRBV10-2 with TRBJ2-7; D gene ambiguous. Germline CDR1 is WSHSY and CDR2 is SAAADI. V lost 7 bases and J lost 0, with 7 bases in between. The CDR3 sequence is 12 residues long. The CDR3: CASTDNSYEQYF. The sequenced part of the CDR3 DNA is TGCGCCAGCACCGACAACTCCTACGAG.